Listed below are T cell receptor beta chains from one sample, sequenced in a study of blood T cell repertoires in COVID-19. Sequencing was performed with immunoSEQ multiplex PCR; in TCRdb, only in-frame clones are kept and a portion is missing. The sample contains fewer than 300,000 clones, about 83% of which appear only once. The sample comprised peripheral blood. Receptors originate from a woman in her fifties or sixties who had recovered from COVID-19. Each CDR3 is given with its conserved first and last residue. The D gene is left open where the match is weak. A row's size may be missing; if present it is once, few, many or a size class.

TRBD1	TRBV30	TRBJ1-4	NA	TGTGCCTGGGGGACAGGGACTAATGAAAAACTGTTTTTT	CAWGTGTNEKLFF
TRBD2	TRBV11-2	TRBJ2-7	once	TGTGCCAGCAGCTTCCCGACTAGCGGGGGTAACGAGCAGTACTTC	CASSFPTSGGNEQYF
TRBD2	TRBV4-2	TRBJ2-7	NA	TGTGCCAGCAGCCTGGGGACTAGCGGGACGAACTACGAGCAGTACTTC	CASSLGTSGTNYEQYF
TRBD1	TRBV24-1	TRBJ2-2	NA	TGTGCCACCAGTGATCCGACAGGGGAGAACACCGGGGAGCTGTTTTTT	CATSDPTGENTGELFF
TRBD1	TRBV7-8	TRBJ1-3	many	TGTGCCAGCAGCTTACAGGGGACAGGGATTACCACCATATATTTT	CASSLQGTGITTIYF
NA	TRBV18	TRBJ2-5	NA	TGTGCCAGCTCACCACCCCAGGATTGGTACCAAGAGACCCAGTACTTC	CASSPPQDWYQETQYF
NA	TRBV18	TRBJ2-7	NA	TGTGCCAGCTCGGGCCGCTGGACAGACTACGAGCAGTACTTC	CASSGRWTDYEQYF
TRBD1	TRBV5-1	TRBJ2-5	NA	TGCGCCAGCAGCTGGGGGACAGTCCGGCAAGAGACCCAGTACTTC	CASSWGTVRQETQYF
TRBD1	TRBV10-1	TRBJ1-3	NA	TGCGCCAGCAACTCCCCCGGGACAGGTTACGGAAACACCATATATTTT	CASNSPGTGYGNTIYF
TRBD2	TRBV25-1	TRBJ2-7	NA	TGTGCCAGCAGTGAAGAGGGGCGGGAGAAGTTC	CASSEEGREKF
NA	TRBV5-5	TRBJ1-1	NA	TGTGCCAGCAGCATGACAGCTGAAGCTTTCTTT	CASSMTAEAFF
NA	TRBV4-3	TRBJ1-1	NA	TGCGCCAGCAGCCCCCAGGGGTTATACACTGAAGCTTTCTTT	CASSPQGLYTEAFF
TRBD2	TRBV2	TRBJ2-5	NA	TGTGCCACTCGGCGGTATAGCGGGGGGACCATTCGCCAAGAGACCCAGTACTTC	CATRRYSGGTIRQETQYF
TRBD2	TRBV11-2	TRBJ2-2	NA	TGTGCCAGCAGCTCCGCCCAAGCGGGGTACACCGGGGAGCTGTTTTTT	CASSSAQAGYTGELFF
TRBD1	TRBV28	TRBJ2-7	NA	TGTGCCACTGTAATGACAGGGTCGCTGAGCGAGCAGTACTTC	CATVMTGSLSEQYF
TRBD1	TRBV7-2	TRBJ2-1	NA	TGTGCCAGCAGCCCGTGGGACAGCTCCTACAATGAGCAGTTCTTC	CASSPWDSSYNEQFF
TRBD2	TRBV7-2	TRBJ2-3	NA	TGTGCCAGCAGACAAACTAGCGGGGGGAACACAGATACGCAGTATTTT	CASRQTSGGNTDTQYF
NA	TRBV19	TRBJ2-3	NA	TGTGCCAGTAGTATAAGGCTTTGGGTGCGGGATGGGGCCACAGATACGCAGTATTTT	CASSIRLWVRDGATDTQYF
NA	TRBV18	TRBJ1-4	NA	TGTGCCAGCTCACCACCAGAACTGAATAATGAAAAACTGTTTTTT	CASSPPELNNEKLFF
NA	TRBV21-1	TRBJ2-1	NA	TGTGCCAGCAGTCAACGGGGGGGGCCCTACAATGAGCAGTTCTTC	CASSQRGGPYNEQFF
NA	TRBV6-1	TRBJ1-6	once	TGTGCCAGCAGTGAAGACAGGTTCAATTCACCCCTCCACTTT	CASSEDRFNSPLHF
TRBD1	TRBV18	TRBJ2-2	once	TGTGCCAGCTCCCCCTCCGGGACAGCGAACACCGGGGAGCTGTTTTTT	CASSPSGTANTGELFF
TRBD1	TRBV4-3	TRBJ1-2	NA	TGCGCCAGCAGCCTAGGAGGGGGCCATGGCTACACCTTC	CASSLGGGHGYTF
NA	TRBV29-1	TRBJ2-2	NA	TGCAGCGGGCGGGGAGACACCGGGGAGCTGTTTTTT	CSGRGDTGELFF
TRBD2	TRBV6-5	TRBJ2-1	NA	TGTGCCAGCAGTTACTCTAGCGGGGTTTACAATGAGCAGTTCTTC	CASSYSSGVYNEQFF
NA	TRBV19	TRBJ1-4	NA	TGTGCCAGTACCCGGGGGGATACTGCAACTAATGAAAAACTGTTTTTT	CASTRGDTATNEKLFF
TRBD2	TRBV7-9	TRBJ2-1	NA	TGTGCCAGCAGCTCTAGCGGGGCCTACAATGAGCAGTTCTTC	CASSSSGAYNEQFF
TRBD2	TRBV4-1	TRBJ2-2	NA	TGCGCCAGCAGCCCCGGACTAGCGGGCCTCAGCACCGGGGAGCTGTTTTTT	CASSPGLAGLSTGELFF
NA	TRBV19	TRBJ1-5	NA	TGTGCCAGTATAGCGGGTCAGTACAATCAGCCCCAGCATTTT	CASIAGQYNQPQHF
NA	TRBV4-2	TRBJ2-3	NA	TGTGCCAGCTCATGGGGGGGGGCTAGCACAGATACGCAGTATTTT	CASSWGGASTDTQYF
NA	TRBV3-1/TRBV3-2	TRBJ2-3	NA	TGTGCCAGCAGCCAAGAACTAGCTTTAGATACGCAGTATTTT	CASSQELALDTQYF
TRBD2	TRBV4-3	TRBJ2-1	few	TGCGCCAGCATTCCAGCGTGGGGGGGACCCTACAATGAGCAGTTCTTC	CASIPAWGGPYNEQFF
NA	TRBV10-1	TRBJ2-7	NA	TGCGCCAGCAGCAGGCGCCTCTACGAGCAGTACTTC	CASSRRLYEQYF
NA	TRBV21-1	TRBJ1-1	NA	TGTGCCAGCAGGATGGACAGCTTGAACACTGAAGCTTTCTTT	CASRMDSLNTEAFF
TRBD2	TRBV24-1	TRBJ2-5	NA	TGTGCCACCAGTGAACCAGCGGGGGCACAAGAGACCCAGTACTTC	CATSEPAGAQETQYF
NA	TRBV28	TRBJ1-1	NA	TGTGCCAGCAGGAGGGTACAGCTGAACACTGAAGCTTTCTTT	CASRRVQLNTEAFF
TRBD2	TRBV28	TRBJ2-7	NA	TGTGCCAGCAGTTTTCCCATAGCGGGGGGGGACTACGAGCAGTACTTC	CASSFPIAGGDYEQYF
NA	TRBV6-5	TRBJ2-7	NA	TGTGCCAGCAGTTACTCGATGGGGGGATCGTACGAGCAGTACTTC	CASSYSMGGSYEQYF
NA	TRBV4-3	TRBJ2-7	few	TGCGCCAGCAGCCAAGATGGGGCAAAGCAGTACTTC	CASSQDGAKQYF
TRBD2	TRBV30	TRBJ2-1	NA	TGTGCCTGGAGATCAGCGGCTAGCGGGAGGGGCTCTAAGCAGTTCTTC	CAWRSAASGRGSKQFF
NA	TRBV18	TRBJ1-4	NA	TGTGCCAGCTCAGAACAGGTCGCAACTAATGAAAAACTGTTTTTT	CASSEQVATNEKLFF
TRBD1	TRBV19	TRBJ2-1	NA	TGTGCCACCTCGGGGACAGATACCTCCTACAATGAGCAGTTCTTC	CATSGTDTSYNEQFF
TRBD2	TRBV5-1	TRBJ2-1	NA	TGCGCCAGCAGCTTATCACTAGCGGGGTACAATGAGCAGTTCTTC	CASSLSLAGYNEQFF